Listed here are 30 T cell receptor beta chains from one sample, sequenced in a study of cytotoxic CD8 clonotypes in ibrutinib-treated CLL. Assay used: immunoSEQ multiplex PCR; TCRdb lists only in-frame clones, some missing. This repertoire shows roughly 160,000 clones, 84% found once; its top ten account for about 4.5%. Sequencing used PBMCs, obtained after 24 months of ibrutinib treatment. The receptors were sampled from a human donor with chronic lymphocytic leukemia.

The chain combines TRBV5-6 with TRBJ2-7; D call uncertain. The CDR3 length is 14 residues. In germline, CDR1 is SGHDT, CDR2 YYEEEE. The V and J ends lost 1 base and 0 bases respectively, with 8 bases between them. The CDR3 DNA reads as TGTGCCAGCAGCTTGCGTACATTCTCCTACGAGCAGTACTTC. Protein product: CASSLRTFSYEQYF.

The CDR3 nucleotides read TGTGCCAGCAGTTTCCGATCCGGGACAGTTGCCGAGCAGTACTTC. Its translation is CASSFRSGTVAEQYF. This rearrangement joins TRBV6-5 to TRBJ2-7; 7 nucleotides agree with TRBD1. This CDR3 has 15 residues. The germline gives CDR1 MNHEY, CDR2 SVGAGI. Unmatched junction bases numbered 12, after V lost 4 bases and J lost 6 bases.

The V gene is TRBV4-2, the J gene TRBJ2-1; 9 nucleotides agree with TRBD2. Per germline, CDR1 LGHNA and CDR2 YNFKEQ. The CDR3 sequence is 15 residues long. V lost 4 bases and J lost 6; bases outside the gene matches: 7. The CDR3 region has the DNA TGTGCCAGCAGCCGCACCGGGACTAGCCCCAATGAGCAGTTCTTC. Amino acid sequence: CASSRTGTSPNEQFF.

V usage is TRBV7-3 and J usage is TRBJ1-6; D perhaps matches TRBD1 (5 bases). V was shortened by 2 bases and J by 6 bases, with 8 bases between the two germline ends. CDR3 size: 14 residues. Germline-derived CDR1 and CDR2 are SGHTA and FQGTGA. This CDR3 is CASSLGAGNSPLHF. The CDR3 DNA is TGTGCCAGCAGCTTAGGGGCCGGTAATTCACCCCTCCACTTT.

The chain is built from TRBV6-5 and TRBJ2-7; unclear D gene. Per the germline V gene, CDR1 is MNHEY and CDR2 is SVGAGI. The V gene lost 5 bases and the J gene lost 6 bases, with 11 bases spanning the gap. This CDR3 spans 12 amino acids. CDR3 sequence: CASSLLLGEQYF. CDR3 DNA sequence: TGTGCCAGCAGTCTCCTCTTGGGCGAGCAGTACTTC.

This clone has a count of ten or more. The chain combines TRBV10-3 with TRBJ1-2, with a possible D match to TRBD1 (6 bases). The germline gives CDR1 ENHRY, CDR2 SYGVKD. The V end was cut by 2 bases, the J end by 4 bases, with 23 bases between. There are 18 residues in the CDR3. The CDR3 here is CAISEAFYLQGEVYGYTF. The CDR3 DNA sequence: TGTGCCATCAGTGAGGCCTTTTACCTACAGGGAGAAGTCTATGGCTACACCTTC.

V gene TRBV5-6 combines with J gene TRBJ1-5; D ambiguous. There are 17 residues in the CDR3. Trimming took 1 base from V and 6 from J, leaving 20 bases between them. The germline V gene encodes CDR1 SGHDT and CDR2 YYEEEE. CDR3 residues: CASSLRGVVRSGQPQHF. CDR3 DNA sequence: TGTGCCAGCAGCTTGAGAGGTGTGGTCCGTTCCGGTCAGCCCCAGCATTTT.

This rearrangement joins TRBV29-1 to TRBJ2-1; tentatively, D is TRBD2 (6 bases). CDR1 and CDR2 from the germline V gene are SQVTM and ANQGSEA. The CDR3 has 13 residues. V was cut by 4 bases and J by 7 bases, with 14 bases left in between. CDR3 DNA: TGCAGCGTTGTTGGAGGGTCCGCAAATGAGCAGTTCTTC. It yields the protein CSVVGGSANEQFF.

CDR3 DNA sequence: TGCGCCAGCAGCCCTGACAGGGGGTCTACTACCGGGGAGCTGTTTTTT. Protein sequence: CASSPDRGSTTGELFF. The rearrangement uses TRBV5-1 and TRBJ2-2; TRBD1 aligns across 9 bases. The CDR3 totals 16 residues. J was trimmed by 5 bases and V by 4 bases; bases with no gene match: 9. Germline V gene sequence: CDR1 SGHRS, CDR2 YFSETQ. The full variable domain, in which reference TRBV5-1 and TRBJ2-2 provide the parts outside the CDR3, is KAGVTQTPRYLIKTRGQQVTLSCSPISGHRSVSWYQQTPGQGLQFLFEYFSETQRNKGNFPGRFSGRQFSNSRSEMNVSTLELGDSALYLCASSPDRGSTTGELFFGEGSRLTVL.

The rearrangement joins TRBV7-3 to TRBJ2-5; 8 positions agree with TRBD1. V lost 4 bases to trimming and J lost 5 bases; unmatched junction nucleotides: 9. CDR3 length equals 15 residues. Germline CDR1 reads SGHTA; CDR2 reads FQGTGA. CDR3 protein: CASSSQDREGETQYF. The CDR3 DNA reads as TGTGCCAGCAGCTCACAGGACAGGGAAGGGGAGACCCAGTACTTC. The full variable domain, rest sourced from reference TRBV7-3 and TRBJ2-5, is GAGVSQTPSNKVTEKGKYVELRCDPISGHTALYWYRQSLGQGPEFLIYFQGTGAADDSGLPNDRFFAVRPEGSVSTLKIQRTERGDSAVYLCASSSQDREGETQYFGPGTRLLVL.

This chain links TRBV11-2 with TRBJ1-1; D remains unclear. The CDR3 runs 12 residues. Looked up from germline, CDR1 is SGHAT and CDR2 is FQNNGV. Trimming shortened V by 7 bases and J by 0 bases, and 6 bases separated the two germline ends. For the CDR3, the DNA is TGTGCCAGCACGGGCATGAACACTGAAGCTTTCTTT. It codes for CASTGMNTEAFF.

This chain connects TRBV30 to TRBJ2-1; perhaps TRBD2 as D (5 bases). The CDR3 loop spans 18 amino acids. Looked up from germline, CDR1 is GTSNPN and CDR2 is SVGIG (reference sequence). The V and J ends lost 0 bases and 0 bases respectively, with 18 bases between them. CDR3 region: CAWSVLLWESSSYNEQFF. The CDR3 bases are TGTGCCTGGAGTGTACTCCTTTGGGAGTCGAGCTCCTACAATGAGCAGTTCTTC.

The V gene is TRBV7-9, the J gene TRBJ1-1; TRBD1 matches at 7 bases. The CDR3 extends over 15 amino acids. J lost 3 bases, V lost 7 bases, and 11 bases had no gene match. From germline, CDR1 is SEHNR and CDR2 FQNEAQ (reference sequence). The CDR3 DNA is TGTGCCAGCACACGCAATACAGGGGTACACACTGAAGCTTTCTTT. Translation gives CASTRNTGVHTEAFF.

The V gene is TRBV6-1, the J gene TRBJ2-4; no clear D gene. With 6 bases removed from V and 3 bases from J, the gap between germline ends came to 9 bases. CDR1 is MNHNS and CDR2 is SASEGT in the germline V gene. CDR3 length: 13 residues. The CDR3 bases are TGTGCCAGCAGAGAATATGTCAAAAACATTCAGTACTTC. Its protein is CASREYVKNIQYF.

This clone is a singleton in its sample. The chain joins TRBV7-2 to TRBJ2-7, with 11 nucleotides matching TRBD2. Germline V gene lookup returns CDR1 SGHTA and CDR2 FQGNSA. V shed 3 bases and J 0 bases; nucleotides not matched to a gene: 4. The CDR3 has 16 residues. CDR3 region: CASSFRGTSGSYEQYF. The CDR3 bases are TGTGCCAGCAGCTTCCGCGGGACTAGCGGCTCCTACGAGCAGTACTTC.

This clone appeared a single time. The V call is TRBV19, the J call TRBJ1-5; 8 bases are a match to TRBD1. Germline V CDR1 and CDR2: LNHDA, SQIVND (reference sequence). V dropped 6 bases and J dropped 2; count of bases not matched to a gene: 12. The CDR3 extends over 17 amino acids. This chain's CDR3 is CASRTTGAVGGNQPQHF. CDR3 bases: TGTGCCAGTAGAACGACAGGGGCCGTGGGGGGCAATCAGCCCCAGCATTTT.

The gene calls are TRBV27 and TRBJ1-2, with 8 bases lining up with TRBD1. CDR1 is MNHEY, CDR2 SMNVEV, per germline (reference sequence). There are 14 residues in the CDR3. The junction had 4 bases not matched to a gene; V was cut back by 5 bases and J by 2 bases. In nucleotides, the CDR3 is TGTGCCAGCAGTGGACGGGACAGGAACTATGGCTACACCTTC. Encoded protein: CASSGRDRNYGYTF.

The genes are TRBV28 and TRBJ2-5, with D perhaps matching TRBD1 (6 bases). This CDR3 is built from 17 residues. CDR1 is MDHEN, CDR2 SYDVKM, per germline. The V end lost 3 bases, the J end lost 7 bases, and 24 bases lay between the germline ends. For the CDR3, the DNA is TGTGCCAGCAGTTTTAGGGGCAGGGGCCGGCGGCTAGGGACCCAGTACTTC. Protein: CASSFRGRGRRLGTQYF. The full variable domain, in which reference TRBV28 and TRBJ2-5 provide the parts outside the CDR3, is DVKVTQSSRYLVKRTGEKVFLECVQDMDHENMFWYRQDPGLGLRLIYFSYDVKMKEKGDIPEGYSVSREKKERFSLILESASTNQTSMYLCASSFRGRGRRLGTQYFGPGTRLLVL.

DNA of the CDR3: TGTGCCAGCAGTATACGACAGGGGGGCTACGAGCAGTACTTC. Translating gives CASSIRQGGYEQYF. The chain employs TRBV6-5 and TRBJ2-7; 9 bases are shared with TRBD1. J was trimmed by 3 bases and V by 5 bases; bases with no gene match: 5. The CDR3 extends over 14 amino acids. Germline CDR1 is MNHEY and CDR2 is SVGAGI.

The DNA of the CDR3 is TGTGCCAGCAGCCCGCCCAGCGTCGGAACCGGGGAGCTGTTTTTT. Its translation is CASSPPSVGTGELFF. The chain couples TRBV9 to TRBJ2-2; D is unresolved. The germline V and J ends were trimmed by 4 bases and 5 bases, with 15 bases remaining between them. CDR3 size: 15 residues. Germline lookup yields CDR1 SGDLS and CDR2 YYNGEE.

The chain joins TRBV2 to TRBJ2-2; no firm D call. The ends were cut back, 3 bases at V and 6 bases at J, with 11 bases in the middle. Germline CDR1 and CDR2: SNHLY and FYNNEI. The CDR3 spans 14 residues. This CDR3 is CASSDAIRAGELFF. In DNA form, the CDR3 reads TGTGCCAGCAGTGACGCTATTAGAGCCGGGGAGCTGTTTTTT.

The chain recombines TRBV30 with TRBJ2-7, with D possibly called TRBD1 or TRBD2 (6 bases each). Germline V CDR1 and CDR2: GTSNPN, SVGIG (reference sequence). V dropped 1 base and J dropped 0 bases, with 10 bases sitting between them. The CDR3 sequence is 14 residues long. CDR3 residues: CAWSEGGGSYEQYF. CDR3 DNA: TGTGCCTGGAGTGAGGGGGGCGGCTCCTACGAGCAGTACTTC.

The chain couples TRBV6-1 to TRBJ2-7; 7 bases are a match to TRBD1. Germline values: CDR1 MNHNS, CDR2 SASEGT. With 2 bases clipped from V and 4 bases from J, the junction kept 8 bases outside the gene matches. This CDR3 is 15 amino acids long. The CDR3 spells CASSEPGQASYEQYF. The CDR3 DNA follows: TGTGCCAGCAGTGAACCAGGACAGGCCTCTTACGAGCAGTACTTC.

In nucleotides, the CDR3 is TGTGCCAGCAGCTTAAACCTAGCGGGAGGGAGCTCCTACGAGCAGTACTTC. Its protein is CASSLNLAGGSSYEQYF. This chain connects TRBV7-2 to TRBJ2-7, with 12 nucleotides matching TRBD2. With 2 bases clipped from V and 0 bases from J, the junction kept 5 bases outside the gene matches. In germline, CDR1 is SGHTA, CDR2 FQGNSA. This CDR3 is built from 17 residues. Full variable domain (outside the CDR3, taken from reference TRBV7-2 and TRBJ2-7): GAGVSQSPSNKVTEKGKDVELRCDPISGHTALYWYRQSLGQGLEFLIYFQGNSAPDKSGLPSDRFSAERTGGSVSTLTIQRTQQEDSAVYLCASSLNLAGGSSYEQYFGPGTRLTVT.

The chain is built from TRBV2 and TRBJ2-7; no clear D gene. The V end lost 3 bases, the J end lost 3 bases, and 9 bases lay between the germline ends. Germline CDR1 and CDR2: SNHLY and FYNNEI. This CDR3 has 13 residues. The CDR3 protein is CASSEREIYEQYF. CDR3 DNA: TGTGCCAGCAGTGAGCGTGAGATCTACGAGCAGTACTTC.

V gene TRBV7-3 combines with J gene TRBJ2-3, with TRBD2 identical over 8 bases. V shed 5 bases and J 7 bases; nucleotides not matched to a gene: 11. The CDR3 loop spans 15 amino acids. Germline V gives CDR1 SGHTA, CDR2 FQGTGA. The CDR3 DNA is TGTGCCAGCAGCCGCCCCGGGGTAGCGGGACATACGCAGTATTTT. This sequence encodes CASSRPGVAGHTQYF.

The rearrangement joins TRBV11-2 to TRBJ2-7, with D perhaps TRBD1 (5 bases). Looked up from germline, CDR1 is SGHAT and CDR2 is FQNNGV. This CDR3 has 15 amino acids. V shed 5 bases and J shed 0 bases, with 14 bases lying between them. CDR3 nucleotide sequence: TGTGCCAGCAGCGGTTCGACAGTTCCCTCCTACGAGCAGTACTTC. Its translation is CASSGSTVPSYEQYF. The full variable domain, completed using reference TRBV11-2 and TRBJ2-7, is EAGVAQSPRYKIIEKRQSVAFWCNPISGHATLYWYQQILGQGPKLLIQFQNNGVVDDSQLPKDRFSAERLKGVDSTLKIQPAKLEDSAVYLCASSGSTVPSYEQYFGPGTRLTVT.

The CDR3 protein is CASSLAGYGYTF. The CDR3 nucleotides are TGTGCCAGCAGCTTAGCCGGCTATGGCTACACCTTC. The chain joins TRBV7-2 to TRBJ1-2, with no clear D. This CDR3 has 12 residues. Germline V gene sequence: CDR1 SGHTA, CDR2 FQGNSA. V lost 0 bases to trimming and J lost 4 bases, with 3 bases between them.

This chain connects TRBV6-4 to TRBJ2-3, with 8 bases aligning to TRBD2. The trim removed 2 bases at V and 1 base at J, leaving 2 bases unmatched. The CDR3 covers 15 residues. CDR1 MRHNA and CDR2 SNTAGT come from the germline V gene. The CDR3 loop is CASSDRGLGTDTQYF. As DNA, the CDR3 is TGTGCCAGCAGTGACCGGGGACTAGGCACAGATACGCAGTATTTT.

This clone was picked up one time. This chain connects TRBV28 to TRBJ2-1; D is possibly TRBD2 (5 bases). CDR1 is MDHEN, CDR2 SYDVKM, per germline. V was trimmed by 6 bases and J by 0 bases, leaving 9 bases between them. This CDR3 is built from 14 residues. This chain's CDR3 is CASRLVSSYNEQFF. Here the CDR3 DNA reads TGTGCCAGCAGACTAGTTAGCTCCTACAATGAGCAGTTCTTC. The full variable domain, its missing parts supplied by reference TRBV28 and TRBJ2-1, is DVKVTQSSRYLVKRTGEKVFLECVQDMDHENMFWYRQDPGLGLRLIYFSYDVKMKEKGDIPEGYSVSREKKERFSLILESASTNQTSMYLCASRLVSSYNEQFFGPGTRLTVL.